Below are 23 T cell receptor beta chains sequenced from a single sample in a study of regulatory T cells in long-lasting Graves disease. HTBI primers from iRepertoire and Arm-PCR of CDR3 regions yielded the TCR beta libraries. In TCRdb, the multiplex PCR reads were re-called with MiXCR into one record per CDR3 protein. The sample holds roughly 500,000 distinct CDR3 sequences; less than 15% are singletons and the top ten take about 9.1%. Specified time point: newly diagnosed GD, antithyroid drugs for less than 3 months. The TCR library was made from RNA extracted from PBMCs. In addition, the sample was reused for a study of T cells in Graves' hyperthyroidism and ophthalmopathy.

The sample was peripheral blood mononuclear cells (PBMCs), taken at new diagnosis, from a patient treated with antithyroid drugs. All receptors derive from a man younger than 45 with Graves disease.

This clonotype was counted many times. The chain joins TRBV27 to TRBJ2-2, with D perhaps given as TRBD1 or TRBD2 (5 bases each). The CDR3 runs to 12 residues. Per the germline V gene, CDR1 is MNHEY and CDR2 is SMNVEV (reference sequence). Trimming pared 4 bases from V and 10 bases from J, leaving 10 bases between. CDR3 sequence (DNA): TGTGCCAGCAGTTATGGGGGAACGGAGCTGTTTTTT. It translates to CASSYGGTELFF.

The J gene is TRBJ2-1, the V gene TRBV24-1; 7 nucleotides align to TRBD2. The CDR3 runs to 16 residues. Germline CDR1 and CDR2: KGHDR and SFDVKD. After removal of 2 bases from V and 0 bases from J, the junction contained 3 bases not matched to a gene. The CDR3 spells CATSDSTGGSYNEQFF. For the CDR3, the DNA is TGTGCCACCAGTGATTCCACGGGGGGCTCCTACAATGAGCAGTTCTTC.

J is TRBJ1-2 and V is TRBV6-1; the D is unclear. V was clipped by 2 bases and J by 8 bases, with 15 bases between them. The CDR3 consists of 14 residues. The V gene's germline CDR1 is MNHNS and CDR2 SASEGT. The CDR3 sequence: CASSESLGIRGYTF. The CDR3 nucleotides are TGTGCCAGCAGTGAAAGTTTGGGCATAAGGGGCTACACCTTC.

This clonotype has at least ten counts. The V and J genes are TRBV14 and TRBJ2-7; 16 bases are a match to TRBD2. The CDR3 runs 17 residues. Germline CDR1 reads SGHDN; CDR2 reads FVKESK. With V trimmed by 4 bases and J by 6 bases, 9 bases remained unmatched. This CDR3 is CASSRGGLAGGPPEQYF. The DNA of the CDR3 is TGTGCCAGCAGCCGCGGGGGACTAGCGGGAGGGCCCCCCGAGCAGTACTTC.

On this clonotype itself: This may arise from a read error, as a much more abundant clone is one base away. This chain joins TRBV7-9 and TRBJ2-3; TRBD1 agrees at 7 bases. The end of the DNA fits TRBJ2-1 better, so the J call may be wrong. The CDR3 spans 14 residues. Germline V lookup: CDR1 SEHNR, CDR2 FQNEAQ (reference sequence). DNA of the CDR3: TGTGCCAGCAGCTTAGGGGCCACAGGGGACGAGCAGTTCTTC. It encodes CASSLGATGDEQFF.

This clonotype appeared a few times. V is TRBV3-1 and J is TRBJ2-1; D remains ambiguous. The V gene lost 0 bases and the J gene lost 8 bases, with 5 bases spanning the gap. Germline CDR1 reads LGHDT; CDR2 reads YNNKEL (reference sequence). CDR3 size: 12 residues. The chain's CDR3 is CASSQDVDEQFF. As DNA, the CDR3 is TGTGCCAGCAGCCAAGACGTGGATGAGCAGTTCTTC.

The V gene is TRBV7-9, the J gene TRBJ1-2; 9 nucleotides match TRBD1. The trim removed 3 bases at V and 4 bases at J, leaving 6 bases unmatched. CDR1 and CDR2 (germline): SEHNR, FQNEAQ (reference sequence). CDR3 length equals 15 residues. The CDR3 is CASSLEQGAGYGYTF. Here the CDR3 DNA reads TGTGCCAGCAGCTTGGAACAGGGGGCGGGCTATGGCTACACCTTC.

This clonotype was picked up many times. The chain is built from TRBV20-1 and TRBJ1-2; D is ambiguous. Germline V lookup: CDR1 DFQATT, CDR2 SNEGSKA (reference sequence). V was pared by 0 bases and J by 4 bases, with 15 bases between. The CDR3 sequence is 15 residues long. The CDR3 sequence is CSARDLARGSYGYTF. The DNA of the CDR3 is TGCAGTGCTAGAGATCTGGCGAGAGGGAGCTATGGCTACACCTTC.

A few counts support this clonotype. This chain joins TRBV11-2 and TRBJ2-5; 11 bases line up with TRBD1. This CDR3 comprises 15 residues. With V trimmed by 5 bases and J by 5 bases, 7 bases remained unmatched. Germline CDR1 reads SGHAT; CDR2 reads FQNNGV. The chain's CDR3 is CASSGWGQGEETQYF. The CDR3 bases are TGTGCCAGCAGCGGGTGGGGACAGGGGGAGGAGACCCAGTACTTC.

This clonotype was counted only a few times. The V gene is TRBV5-1, the J gene TRBJ1-1; no definite D call. The length of the CDR3 is 13 residues. Trimming took off 0 bases at V and 11 bases at J, with 14 bases between the two ends. The germline V gene has CDR1 SGHRS and CDR2 YFSETQ. CDR3 DNA sequence: TGCGCCAGCAGCTTGGCCGGCTCCCGGGAGGCTTTCTTT. It translates to CASSLAGSREAFF.

The J gene is TRBJ2-3, the V gene TRBV10-3; 9 nucleotides align to TRBD1. Per the germline V gene, CDR1 is ENHRY and CDR2 is SYGVKD. The J segment lost 4 bases and the V segment lost 9 bases, leaving 8 bases of the junction unmatched. The CDR3 loop spans 14 amino acids. The CDR3 DNA follows: TGTGCCATTACAAAGACAGGGGGGTCAGATACGCAGTATTTT. Protein sequence: CAITKTGGSDTQYF.

This chain uses TRBV5-1 with TRBJ2-3; 10 bases align to TRBD2. This CDR3 region has 18 residues. J was trimmed by 2 bases and V by 4 bases; bases with no gene match: 13. CDR1 and CDR2 from the germline V gene are SGHRS and YFSETQ. The CDR3 is CASSQDPASGSITDTQYF. The CDR3 bases are TGCGCCAGCAGCCAAGATCCGGCTAGCGGGAGTATCACAGATACGCAGTATTTT.

This clonotype has at least ten counts. DNA for the CDR3: TGCAGCGTTGATGGGGTGGGAACCTCCTACGAGCAGTACTTC. Translating gives CSVDGVGTSYEQYF. The chain carries TRBV29-1 and TRBJ2-7; D remains ambiguous. V shed 3 bases and J shed 0 bases, with 12 bases lying between them. This CDR3 spans 14 amino acids. The germline V gene encodes CDR1 SQVTM and CDR2 ANQGSEA.

This chain uses TRBV19 with TRBJ1-5; 8 bases map to TRBD1. This CDR3 is built from 14 residues. Per germline, CDR1 LNHDA and CDR2 SQIVND (reference sequence). J was trimmed by 4 bases and V by 7 bases; bases with no gene match: 6. The CDR3 bases are TGTGCCAGTACCAAGGGACAGGCGAATCAGCCCCAGCATTTT. Protein sequence: CASTKGQANQPQHF.

V and J are TRBV6-2 or TRBV6-3 and TRBJ1-5; 8 nucleotides line up with TRBD1. CDR1 is MNHEY, CDR2 SVGEGT, per germline. The CDR3 loop spans 16 amino acids. The J segment lost 7 bases and the V segment lost 5 bases, leaving 13 bases of the junction unmatched. This CDR3 reads CASSPRQGRGQQPQHF. Written as DNA, the CDR3 is TGTGCCAGCAGTCCGAGACAGGGGAGGGGGCAGCAGCCCCAGCATTTT.

This clonotype was detected ten times or more. This rearrangement joins TRBV7-2 to TRBJ2-3; D may be TRBD1 (6 bases). This CDR3 has 15 amino acids. Germline V gene data show CDR1 as SGHTA and CDR2 as FQGNSA. Trimming removed 1 base from V and 4 bases from J, with 12 bases in between. Written as DNA, the CDR3 is TGTGCCAGCAGCTTAGAGCAGGGGATCGCAGATACGCAGTATTTT. This translates into CASSLEQGIADTQYF. Full variable domain (outside the CDR3, taken from reference TRBV7-2 and TRBJ2-3): GAGVSQSPSNKVTEKGKDVELRCDPISGHTALYWYRQSLGQGLEFLIYFQGNSAPDKSGLPSDRFSAERTGGSVSTLTIQRTQQEDSAVYLCASSLEQGIADTQYFGPGTRLTVL.

The sample holds a few counts of this clonotype. This chain joins TRBV10-3 and TRBJ1-5, with 7 bases lining up with TRBD1. The germline V gene encodes CDR1 ENHRY and CDR2 SYGVKD. The CDR3 extends over 14 amino acids. The junction had 7 bases not matched to a gene; V was cut back by 4 bases and J by 7 bases. The CDR3 protein is CAISGDRARQPQHF. CDR3 in DNA: TGTGCCATCAGTGGTGACAGGGCTAGGCAGCCCCAGCATTTT.

In its sample, this clonotype was seen a few times. This chain connects TRBV7-8 to TRBJ1-3; D not resolved. The CDR3 runs 13 residues. Trimming removed 5 bases at V and 0 bases at J, with 5 bases between. CDR1 and CDR2 (germline): SGHVS, FQNEAQ. The CDR3 region has the DNA TGTGCCAGCAGCCACTACTCTGGAAACACCATATATTTT. This gives the protein CASSHYSGNTIYF.

In its sample, this clonotype was seen a few times. This rearrangement joins TRBV5-1 to TRBJ1-1; D might be TRBD1 (5 bases). Between the trimmed V and J ends, which lost 4 bases and 0 bases, there was a span of 13 bases. Germline-derived CDR1 and CDR2 are SGHRS and YFSETQ. CDR3 length: 15 amino acids. CDR3 amino acids: CASSPRRAMNTEAFF. The CDR3 bases are TGCGCCAGCAGCCCCCGCAGGGCCATGAACACTGAAGCTTTCTTT.

This clonotype was observed a handful of times. The chain carries TRBV18 and TRBJ2-1, with 9 bases that match TRBD1. The CDR3 is 15 amino acids. Germline CDR1 and CDR2: KGHSH and LQKENI. With V trimmed by 3 bases and J by 4 bases, 4 bases remained unmatched. CDR3 loop: CASSPSTGGYNEQFF. As DNA, the CDR3 is TGTGCCAGCTCACCCTCGACAGGGGGGTACAATGAGCAGTTCTTC.

This clonotype was counted ten times or more. The chain has TRBV6-1 and TRBJ2-5; D call uncertain. This CDR3 region has 14 residues. CDR1 MNHNS and CDR2 SASEGT come from the germline V gene. The V gene lost 6 bases and the J gene lost 5 bases, with 16 bases spanning the gap. Here the CDR3 DNA reads TGTGCCAGCAGCTTACTCGTCCGGTCGGAGACCCAGTACTTC. This translates into CASSLLVRSETQYF.

Points on this clonotype: A much larger clone differs from this one at a single base, so this may be a read error. The genes are TRBV6-2 or TRBV6-3 and TRBJ2-7, with 9 nucleotides matching TRBD1. Germline V gene sequence: CDR1 MNHEY, CDR2 SVGEGT. Trimming cost V 5 bases and J 2 bases; bases outside gene matches: 7. This CDR3 comprises 15 residues. The CDR3 DNA sequence: TGTGCCAGCAGTAGGTCCGGGACAGGGACCTACGAGCAGTACTTC. Residues: CASSRSGTGTYEQYF.

The chain is built from TRBV9 and TRBJ1-3; tentatively, D is TRBD1 (5 bases). The V gene lost 5 bases and the J gene lost 4 bases, with 10 bases spanning the gap. Germline V gene lookup returns CDR1 SGDLS and CDR2 YYNGEE. The CDR3 covers 13 residues. CDR3 loop: CASRGPEGNTIYF. The CDR3 DNA reads as TGTGCCAGCAGGGGGCCCGAAGGAAACACCATATATTTT.